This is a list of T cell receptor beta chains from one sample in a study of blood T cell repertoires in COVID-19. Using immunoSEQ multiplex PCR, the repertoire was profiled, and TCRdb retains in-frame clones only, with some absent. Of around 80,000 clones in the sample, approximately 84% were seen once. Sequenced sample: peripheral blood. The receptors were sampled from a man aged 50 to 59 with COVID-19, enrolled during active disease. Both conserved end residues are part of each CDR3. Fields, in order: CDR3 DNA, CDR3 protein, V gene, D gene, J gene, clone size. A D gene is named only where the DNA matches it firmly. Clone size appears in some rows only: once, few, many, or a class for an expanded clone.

DNA: TGTGCCAGTAGGATGACGGACAGTCTCAATCAGCCCCAGCATTTT
CDR3: CASRMTDSLNQPQHF
V: TRBV19
D: NA
J: TRBJ1-5
size: few

DNA: TGTGCCAGCAGCTCCAAACAGGGGGCTGGCGGGGAGCTGTTTTTT
CDR3: CASSSKQGAGGELFF
V: TRBV7-2
D: TRBD1
J: TRBJ2-2
size: NA

DNA: TGTGCCAGCAGTTGGCGGGACAGGTCTAATTCACCCCTCCACTTT
CDR3: CASSWRDRSNSPLHF
V: TRBV28
D: TRBD1
J: TRBJ1-6
size: NA

DNA: TGTGCCAGCAGTTTTATCAGGGGAGGGGATCAGCCCCAGCATTTT
CDR3: CASSFIRGGDQPQHF
V: TRBV28
D: NA
J: TRBJ1-5
size: large

DNA: TGCGCCAGCAGCCTGCGACCAGGAGGTGGACTAAGCTCTGGGGCCAACGTCCTGACTTTC
CDR3: CASSLRPGGGLSSGANVLTF
V: TRBV5-1
D: NA
J: TRBJ2-6
size: once

DNA: TGTGCCAGTAGAATAGGGGGGACAGGGCTCAATCAGCCCCAGCATTTT
CDR3: CASRIGGTGLNQPQHF
V: TRBV19
D: TRBD1
J: TRBJ1-5
size: NA

DNA: TGTGCCAGCTCACAGGGGGCCTTCGGTGGCTACACCTTC
CDR3: CASSQGAFGGYTF
V: TRBV18
D: TRBD1
J: TRBJ1-2
size: NA

DNA: TGCAGCGTTAGGGGACAGGGGATAGACGAGCAGTACTTC
CDR3: CSVRGQGIDEQYF
V: TRBV29-1
D: TRBD1
J: TRBJ2-7
size: NA

DNA: TGTGCCAGTAGTGAAAGGGTTGGGAGCGAGCAGTACTTC
CDR3: CASSERVGSEQYF
V: TRBV19
D: NA
J: TRBJ2-7
size: NA

DNA: TGTGCCAGCAGTTCCCATTTGAATCAGCCCCAGCATTTT
CDR3: CASSSHLNQPQHF
V: TRBV28
D: NA
J: TRBJ1-5
size: NA

DNA: TGCGCCAGCAGCTGGACCGAACAGGGGAGAGCTAACTATGGCTACACCTTC
CDR3: CASSWTEQGRANYGYTF
V: TRBV5-1
D: TRBD1
J: TRBJ1-2
size: NA

DNA: TGCAGTGCTAGTGGAGGAGACGCTGAAGCTTTCTTT
CDR3: CSASGGDAEAFF
V: TRBV20-1
D: NA
J: TRBJ1-1
size: NA

DNA: TGTGCCAGTAATCAGGGGCTGGGAGAGACCCAGTACTTC
CDR3: CASNQGLGETQYF
V: TRBV19
D: NA
J: TRBJ2-5
size: NA

DNA: TGTGCCACCAGCAGAGATGGGACTAGCAGCTCCTACGAGCAGTACTTC
CDR3: CATSRDGTSSSYEQYF
V: TRBV15
D: TRBD2
J: TRBJ2-7
size: NA

DNA: TGTGCCAGCAGTGGGACAACTAGCAATCAGCCCCAGCATTTT
CDR3: CASSGTTSNQPQHF
V: TRBV3-1/TRBV3-2
D: NA
J: TRBJ1-5
size: NA

DNA: TGTGCCACCAGCGAAGGCGGGGCCCAAGAGACCCAGTACTTC
CDR3: CATSEGGAQETQYF
V: TRBV28
D: NA
J: TRBJ2-5
size: NA

DNA: TGTGCCAGCAGCTTAGACCAAGAATCGAGCCTAGCTACCGGGGCCAACGTCCTGACTTTC
CDR3: CASSLDQESSLATGANVLTF
V: TRBV13
D: NA
J: TRBJ2-6
size: NA

DNA: TGTGCCAGCAGCACCGGACTAGCGGATCAAGAGACCCAGTACTTC
CDR3: CASSTGLADQETQYF
V: TRBV7-9
D: TRBD2
J: TRBJ2-5
size: few

DNA: TGTGCCAGCAGTTTGAGGGAGACCCAGTACTTC
CDR3: CASSLRETQYF
V: TRBV12-3/TRBV12-4
D: NA
J: TRBJ2-5
size: NA

DNA: TGTGCCAGCCTTCCTCTGGGACAGGGGCCTTCAAGCTACACCTTC
CDR3: CASLPLGQGPSSYTF
V: TRBV28
D: TRBD1
J: TRBJ1-2
size: few